This T cell receptor beta chain is from a study of Ad26.COV2.S vaccination and SARS-CoV-2 variants. General observations from the study: Vaccine recipients had higher spike-specific TCR breadth than placebo recipients.

This table comes from immunoSEQ multiplex PCR, and its TCRdb copy is limited to in-frame clones, with some not included. The sample records roughly 680,000 clones, around 92% being singletons. This CDR3 is 14 amino acids long. Germline V gives CDR1 MNHNY, CDR2 SVGAGI (reference sequence). V shed 2 bases and J shed 2 bases, with 8 bases lying between them. Turning to this clone: Its target is unknown.

Stated treatment: 19 received Ad26.COV2.S at low or high dose, single or two shots; roughly five received placebo; per-sample allocation not given. Sampling was done on day 63 after the first vaccine or placebo injection. The chain links TRBV6-6 to TRBJ2-3, with D possibly matching TRBD1 (5 bases). Sequenced material: peripheral blood, taken in a trial of Ad26.COV2.S vaccine versus placebo. The receptor comes from a person aged 18 to 59 who received the Ad26.COV2.S COVID-19 vaccine or a placebo. This CDR3 reads CASSYMDNTDTQYF. CDR3 DNA: TGTGCCAGCAGTTACATGGACAACACAGATACGCAGTATTTT.